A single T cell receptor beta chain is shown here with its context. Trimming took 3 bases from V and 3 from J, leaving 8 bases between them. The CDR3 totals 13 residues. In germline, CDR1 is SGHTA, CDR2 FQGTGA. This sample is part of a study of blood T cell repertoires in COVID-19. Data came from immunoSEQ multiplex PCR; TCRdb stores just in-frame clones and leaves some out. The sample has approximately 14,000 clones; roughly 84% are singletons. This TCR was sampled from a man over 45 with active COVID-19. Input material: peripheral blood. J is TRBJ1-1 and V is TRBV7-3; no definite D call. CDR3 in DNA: TGTGCCAGCAGCTTGTCCCTCGACACTGAAGCTTTCTTT. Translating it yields CASSLSLDTEAFF.